This record concerns one TCR beta chain sequence. The data were obtained in a study of shared clonotypes between healthy human individuals. Adults of Caucasian background living in Nashville, Tennessee made up all donors. For genomic DNA, unsorted samples relied on 85 million to 100 million PBMCs. Each subset's genomic DNA was split evenly across several immunoSEQ plates. Sequenced by immunoSEQ multiplex PCR; TCRdb stores in-frame clones only, minus some. There are fewer than 700,000 clones in the sample; around 81% occur only once, and 12% lies in the top ten. The J segment lost 0 bases and the V segment lost 1 base, leaving 10 bases of the junction unmatched. Per germline, CDR1 MGHRA and CDR2 YSYEKL. The CDR3 length is 20 residues.

Sequencing was done on a sample of PBMCs. This TCR was recovered from a woman aged 40 to 49 in good health. Some clones in this sample may be carry-over from other donors' samples. The rearrangement links TRBV4-1 to TRBJ2-6, with 9 bases aligning to TRBD1. The CDR3 loop reads CASSQGTGGRPSSGANVLTF. Here the CDR3 DNA reads TGCGCCAGCAGCCAAGGTACAGGGGGCAGGCCGTCCTCTGGGGCCAACGTCCTGACTTTC.